The 9 T cell receptor beta chains in this list originate from one sample, sequenced in a study of shared clonotypes between healthy human individuals. The table came from immunoSEQ multiplex PCR; TCRdb's copy has only in-frame clones and leaves some out. The sample has around 510,000 clones, approximately 95% seen once. The sequenced material came from naive CD4+ T cells sorted from blood. Documented subset: CD45RA+ positively selected. These receptors were taken from a young woman in good health.

About this clone: The junction differs from germline at one of its ends, possibly a read error. The chain is built from TRBV5-4 and TRBJ2-2, with 9 nucleotides matching TRBD1. Per the germline V gene, CDR1 is SGHNT and CDR2 is YYREEE (reference sequence). This CDR3 is 15 amino acids long. The CDR3 sequence: CASTLGQGPAGELFF. Here the CDR3 DNA reads TGTGCCAGCACCTTGGGACAGGGCCCGGCCGGGGAGCTGTTTTTT.

This chain links TRBV6-1 with TRBJ2-5; a weak D match, TRBD1 (5 bases). This CDR3 contains 16 residues. V shed 2 bases and J shed 5 bases, with 18 bases lying between them. Germline V gene sequence: CDR1 MNHNS, CDR2 SASEGT. CDR3 sequence: CASSERRQSLWETQYF. The DNA of the CDR3 is TGTGCCAGCAGTGAAAGGAGACAGAGCCTATGGGAGACCCAGTACTTC.

The chain links TRBV2 to TRBJ2-1; no definite D call. The CDR3 has 14 residues. The ends were cut back, 6 bases at V and 6 bases at J, with 15 bases in the middle. Per germline, CDR1 SNHLY and CDR2 FYNNEI. In DNA, the CDR3 is TGTGCCAGCAGCCCGCTTGTCCACGGCAATGAGCAGTTCTTC. Residues: CASSPLVHGNEQFF.

The rearrangement links TRBV28 to TRBJ2-3; 7 bases align to TRBD1. The CDR3 covers 16 residues. The trim removed 3 bases at V and 7 bases at J, leaving 13 bases unmatched. CDR1 and CDR2 from the germline V gene are MDHEN and SYDVKM. The CDR3 DNA sequence: TGTGCCAGCAGTTTTGGGTCCGAGACAGGGAAATATACGCAGTATTTT. Its protein is CASSFGSETGKYTQYF. Using reference TRBV28 and TRBJ2-3 for the parts outside the CDR3, the full variable domain is DVKVTQSSRYLVKRTGEKVFLECVQDMDHENMFWYRQDPGLGLRLIYFSYDVKMKEKGDIPEGYSVSREKKERFSLILESASTNQTSMYLCASSFGSETGKYTQYFGPGTRLTVL.

The DNA of the CDR3 is TGTGCCAGCAGTTTAGGGCGGGAGGTGACCCAGTACTTC. As protein: CASSLGREVTQYF. V usage is TRBV28 and J usage is TRBJ2-5; the match to TRBD2 covers 8 bases. V shed 2 bases, J shed 7 bases, and the junction held 3 bases outside the gene matches. Germline V CDR1 and CDR2: MDHEN, SYDVKM. The CDR3 is 13 amino acids.

V is TRBV5-1 and J is TRBJ2-7; a weak D match, TRBD1 (6 bases). With 0 bases removed from V and 3 bases from J, the gap between germline ends came to 10 bases. This CDR3 is built from 14 residues. CDR1 is SGHRS and CDR2 is YFSETQ in the germline V gene. In nucleotides, the CDR3 is TGCGCCAGCAGCTTGGGGACAGCTTACTACGAGCAGTACTTC. Protein product: CASSLGTAYYEQYF.

The chain employs TRBV7-4 and TRBJ1-5; 7 bases align to TRBD1. The V segment lost 5 bases and the J segment 7 bases; nucleotides outside the gene matches: 17. There are 17 residues in the CDR3. The germline V gene encodes CDR1 SGHVT and CDR2 SQSDAQ. The CDR3 is CASSPTPGQLGNQPQHF. DNA of the CDR3: TGTGCCAGCAGCCCAACCCCGGGACAGTTAGGGAACCAGCCCCAGCATTTT.

This clone was recorded only once. The chain links TRBV7-8 to TRBJ2-2, with 10 bases fitting TRBD2. CDR3 length: 16 amino acids. From germline, CDR1 is SGHVS and CDR2 FQNEAQ. The trim removed 5 bases at V and 6 bases at J, leaving 9 bases unmatched. The DNA of the CDR3 is TGTGCCAGCAGCCAAACTAGCGGGATTAACGCCGGGGAGCTGTTTTTT. Translation: CASSQTSGINAGELFF.

The chain employs TRBV27 and TRBJ2-7; 8 positions match TRBD2. Trimming removed 8 bases from V and 4 bases from J; junction bases left unmatched: 13. The CDR3 is made up of 15 amino acids. CDR1 is MNHEY and CDR2 is SMNVEV in the germline V gene (reference sequence). This CDR3 is CASGRTGTSAYEQYF. CDR3 in DNA: TGTGCCAGCGGCCGTACCGGGACTAGTGCGTACGAGCAGTACTTC.